The source of this T cell receptor (beta chain) is a study of blood T cell repertoires in COVID-19. For the study at large: Samples came from the United States, Italy and Spain, spanning acute and convalescent COVID-19. The analysed material was cDNA or gDNA that came from T cells, B-cell-depleted T cells, or PBMCs.

Original methodology: Reference gene primer amplification gave nucleated cell count estimates. Clones were sequenced by immunoSEQ multiplex PCR, and TCRdb holds only the in-frame ones, with some missing. That table is the source of V, J and clone size, and D and trimming were worked out from the DNA. The sample lists some 66,000 clones, over 80% occurring once. This TCR came from a human donor in a cohort sampled during active COVID-19. The sequenced sample consisted of peripheral blood.

The CDR3 loop is CASSPSGADAGELFF. The CDR3 DNA follows: TGTGCCAGCAGCCCTAGCGGGGCAGACGCCGGGGAGCTGTTTTTT. V is TRBV7-3 and J is TRBJ2-2; TRBD2 matches 9 bases. The CDR3 is 15 residues long. CDR1 and CDR2 from the germline V gene are SGHTA and FQGTGA. V lost 5 bases to trimming and J lost 6 bases; unmatched junction nucleotides: 7.